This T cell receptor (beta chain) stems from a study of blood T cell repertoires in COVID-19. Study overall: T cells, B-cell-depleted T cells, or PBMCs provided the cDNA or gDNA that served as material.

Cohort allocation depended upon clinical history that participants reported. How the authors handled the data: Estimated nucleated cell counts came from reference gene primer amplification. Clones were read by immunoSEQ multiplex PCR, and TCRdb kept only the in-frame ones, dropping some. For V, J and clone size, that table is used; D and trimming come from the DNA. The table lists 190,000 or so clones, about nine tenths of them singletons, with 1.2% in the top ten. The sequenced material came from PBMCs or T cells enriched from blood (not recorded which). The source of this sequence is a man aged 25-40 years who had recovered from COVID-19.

CDR3 DNA: TGTGCCAGCAGTAACTCAGAGGGAGGGACCCTTTTAAACAATGAGCAGTTCTTC. Translating it yields CASSNSEGGTLLNNEQFF. V is TRBV27 and J is TRBJ2-1; 7 bases fit TRBD2. V gave up 5 bases and J gave up 5 bases; unmatched junction bases: 18. Germline lookup yields CDR1 MNHEY and CDR2 SMNVEV (reference sequence). This CDR3 comprises 18 residues.